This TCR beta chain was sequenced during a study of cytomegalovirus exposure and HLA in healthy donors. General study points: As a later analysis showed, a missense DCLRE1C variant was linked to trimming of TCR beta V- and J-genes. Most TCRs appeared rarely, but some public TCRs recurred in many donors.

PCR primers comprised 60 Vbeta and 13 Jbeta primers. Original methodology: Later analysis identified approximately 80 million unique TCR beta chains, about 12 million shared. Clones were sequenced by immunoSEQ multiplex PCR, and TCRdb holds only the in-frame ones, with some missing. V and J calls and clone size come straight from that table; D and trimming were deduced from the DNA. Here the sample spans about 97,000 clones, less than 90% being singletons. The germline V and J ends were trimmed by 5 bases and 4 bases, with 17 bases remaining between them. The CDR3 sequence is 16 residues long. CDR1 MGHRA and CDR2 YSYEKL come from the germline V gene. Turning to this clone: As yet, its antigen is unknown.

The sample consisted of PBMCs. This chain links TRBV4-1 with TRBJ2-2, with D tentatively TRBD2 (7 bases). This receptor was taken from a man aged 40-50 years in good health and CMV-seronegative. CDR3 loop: CASSSRGGRGTGELFF. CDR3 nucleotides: TGCGCCAGCAGCTCAAGGGGGGGCCGAGGCACCGGGGAGCTGTTTTTT.